The clone carrying this TCR beta chain was detected ten times or more. What it binds is not known. For a library built for alpha chains, this beta chain is a stray read; little rests on its size. Documented time point: sample taken at primary tumor resection. Whole RNA, isolated from tumor, nontumor lung or frozen PBMC, was sequenced without prior sorting. From the 5' RACE reads, TCRdb called clonotypes with MiXCR, one entry per CDR3 protein. The repertoire holds about 7,500 distinct CDR3 sequences, about 12% seen once, with 22% in the top ten. The V end lost 9 bases, the J end lost 3 bases, and 15 bases lay between the germline ends. Germline values: CDR1 MNHNY, CDR2 SVGAGI (reference sequence). This CDR3 region has 13 residues. The sample comes from a study of spatial heterogeneity in lung cancer. Study-level points and caveats: In tumors, expanded intratumoral alpha and beta TCR counts tracked mutation counts.

This TCR derives from a male donor with early-stage non-small cell lung cancer. The sequenced sample was lung tumor tissue, obtained at surgery. The chain uses TRBV6-6 and TRBJ2-7; D is possibly TRBD2 (6 bases). The CDR3 coding sequence is TGTGCCAGTTTCCAGGGAGGCCGCTACGAGCAGTACTTC. It is translated as CASFQGGRYEQYF.